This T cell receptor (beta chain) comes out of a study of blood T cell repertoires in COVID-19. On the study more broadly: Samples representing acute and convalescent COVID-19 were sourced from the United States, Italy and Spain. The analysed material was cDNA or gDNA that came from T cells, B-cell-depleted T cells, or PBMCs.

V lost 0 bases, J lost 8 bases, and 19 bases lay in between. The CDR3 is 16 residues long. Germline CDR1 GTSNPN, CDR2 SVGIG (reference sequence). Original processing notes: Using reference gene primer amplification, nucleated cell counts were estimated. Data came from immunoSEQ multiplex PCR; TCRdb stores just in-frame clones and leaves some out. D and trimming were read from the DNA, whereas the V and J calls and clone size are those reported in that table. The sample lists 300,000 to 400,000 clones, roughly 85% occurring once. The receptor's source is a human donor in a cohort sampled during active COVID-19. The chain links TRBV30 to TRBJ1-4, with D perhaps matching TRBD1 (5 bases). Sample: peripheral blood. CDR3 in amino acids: CAWSVGTGGVREKLFF. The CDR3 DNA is TGTGCCTGGAGTGTGGGGACTGGCGGGGTTAGAGAAAAACTGTTTTTT.